This is a list of T cell receptor beta chains from one sample in a study of patients and donors after allogeneic stem cell transplantation. TCRdb itself ran the RT-PCR reads through MiXCR, one entry per CDR3 protein. Of a few hundred thousand distinct CDR3 sequences in the sample, 38% were seen once. Sequenced sample: blood, either unsorted or a sorted T cell fraction (not recorded which). These receptors originate from a human donor who was either an allogeneic HSCT recipient or a stem cell or donor lymphocyte infusion donor (not recorded which). It is not recorded whose cells these are; they may come from a transplant donor. Both conserved end residues are part of each CDR3. The D gene is left open where the match is weak. Where a row states a size, it is once, few, many or the class of an expanded clone; other rows omit it.

J	size	V	D	DNA	CDR3
TRBJ2-2	NA	TRBV5-1	NA	TGCGCCAGCAGCTTGGATAGTGCCGGGGAGCTGTTTTTT	CASSLDSAGELFF
TRBJ1-4	many	TRBV29-1	NA	TGCAGCGCCGGGTATGGGGCTAATGAAAAACTGTTTTTT	CSAGYGANEKLFF
TRBJ1-3	few	TRBV14	NA	TGTGCCAGCAGCCAAGGAAGTCTCCGAAACACCATATATTTT	CASSQGSLRNTIYF
TRBJ1-1	NA	TRBV21-1	NA	TGTGCCAGCAGACTGCCGAACAGGGGGGAGAACACTGAAGCTTTCTTT	CASRLPNRGENTEAFF
TRBJ1-2	few	TRBV4-1	NA	TGCGCCAGCAGCCAAGAGTTGAACAGGGAAGAGGGCTACACCTTC	CASSQELNREEGYTF
TRBJ2-3	NA	TRBV10-3	NA	TGTGCCACTAGGACGGCAGATACGCAGTATTTT	CATRTADTQYF
TRBJ1-2	few	TRBV20-1	TRBD1	TGCAGTGCTAGGACCAGGGGGCATTCCGGCTACACCTTC	CSARTRGHSGYTF
TRBJ1-1	few	TRBV4-2	NA	TGTGCCAGCAGCCAAGCGGGGCGTTTTGGTGAAGCTTTCTTT	CASSQAGRFGEAFF
TRBJ1-3	NA	TRBV12-3/TRBV12-4	NA	TGTGCCAGCAGTTCGGGAGGAAACACCATATATTTT	CASSSGGNTIYF
TRBJ2-3	few	TRBV4-1	NA	TGCGCCAGCAGCCAAGGTCGGAGCACAGATACGCAGTATTTT	CASSQGRSTDTQYF
TRBJ1-2	NA	TRBV9	NA	TGTGCCAGCAGCGTATATGGGGCGGACTATGGCTACACCTTC	CASSVYGADYGYTF
TRBJ1-2	NA	TRBV21-1	NA	TGTGCCCGCAGCGCTGAGGAGACAGGGGGCCGACACTGGGGCTACACCTTC	CARSAEETGGRHWGYTF
TRBJ2-7	NA	TRBV12-3/TRBV12-4	NA	TGTGCCAGCAGTTTACTTCACGAGCAGTACTTC	CASSLLHEQYF
TRBJ1-1	NA	TRBV30	TRBD1	TGTGCCTGGACCCCAGGGGGGGGCGCATCAGCTTTCTTT	CAWTPGGGASAFF
TRBJ2-7	NA	TRBV4-3	TRBD1	TGCGCCAGCAGCCAAGGGACAGGGTTGATCTACGAGCAGTACTTC	CASSQGTGLIYEQYF
TRBJ2-2	NA	TRBV27	TRBD1	TGTGCCAGCAGTTCTGCCCCTTCGACAGGGGCCGGGGAGCTGTTTTTT	CASSSAPSTGAGELFF
TRBJ2-3	few	TRBV12-3/TRBV12-4	TRBD2	TGTGCCAGCAGTCCGCGGACTAGGTTAATTACAGATACGCAGTATTTT	CASSPRTRLITDTQYF
TRBJ2-3	NA	TRBV7-7	TRBD2	TGTGCCAGCAGCTTAGAATCGGGGGGGACAATCACAGATACGCAGTATTTT	CASSLESGGTITDTQYF
TRBJ1-4	NA	TRBV29-1	NA	TGCAGCGCTCGTGCGGTGGCTAATGAAAAACTGTTTTTT	CSARAVANEKLFF
TRBJ2-1	NA	TRBV20-1	NA	TGCAGTGCTAGTCAAGGAAGAGAGGTATTCTATGAGCAGTTCTTC	CSASQGREVFYEQFF
TRBJ1-5	few	TRBV24-1	NA	TGTGCCACCAGTGATCCCCATCAGGGTACTCAGCCCCAGCATTTT	CATSDPHQGTQPQHF
TRBJ2-1	few	TRBV18	NA	TGTGCCAGCTCACCAGGGCCCCAGGGCCCCACCTACAATGAGCAGTTCTTC	CASSPGPQGPTYNEQFF
TRBJ2-3	NA	TRBV7-9	TRBD2	TGTGCCAGCAGCTTTAGCGGGACTCGGGATACGCAGTATTTT	CASSFSGTRDTQYF
TRBJ1-2	few	TRBV12-3/TRBV12-4	NA	NA	CASSPSGRVATNYGYTF
TRBJ2-3	NA	TRBV4-3	NA	TGCGCCAGCAGCCAAGGCCGAGACGGGGATACGCAGTATTTT	CASSQGRDGDTQYF
TRBJ2-3	NA	TRBV7-2	NA	TGTGCCACCTCGGACGGCACAGATACGCAGTATTTT	CATSDGTDTQYF
TRBJ2-2	NA	TRBV12-3/TRBV12-4	NA	TGTGCCAGCGTTCGGGGGCCGAGCGGGGAGCTGTTTTTT	CASVRGPSGELFF
TRBJ2-1	NA	TRBV12-5	NA	TGTGCTAGTGGTTTGGTGACGGGCCCTGGCTACAATGAGCAGTTCTTC	CASGLVTGPGYNEQFF
TRBJ1-5	NA	TRBV20-1	NA	TGCAGTGCTTCAGACTGGGGATTGAACAATCAGCCCCAGCATTTT	CSASDWGLNNQPQHF
TRBJ2-3	few	TRBV5-5	NA	TGTGCCAGCGGTGGCGGGGACGCAGATACGCAGTATTTT	CASGGGDADTQYF
TRBJ2-7	once	TRBV9	NA	TGTGCCAGCAGCCCCCCAGGACGCTACGAGCAGTACTTC	CASSPPGRYEQYF
TRBJ2-3	NA	TRBV5-1	TRBD2	TGCGCCAGCAGCTTCGGGACTAGCGGGGCCACGCAGTATTTT	CASSFGTSGATQYF
TRBJ2-2	NA	TRBV7-9	NA	TGTGCCAGCAGCACCCGTTGGGCGGATAACACCGGGGAGCTGTTTTTT	CASSTRWADNTGELFF
TRBJ1-1	NA	TRBV19	NA	TGTGCCAGTACAGTGAACACTGAAGCTTTCTTT	CASTVNTEAFF
TRBJ1-6	NA	TRBV7-2	NA	TGTGCCAGCAGCTTAGCAATGGTAAATTCACCCCTCCACTTT	CASSLAMVNSPLHF
TRBJ1-5	NA	TRBV6-5	TRBD1	TGTGCCAGCAGAGAGAGCTTTGGCGGGACAGCGACCAATCAGCCCCAGCATTTT	CASRESFGGTATNQPQHF
TRBJ2-1	NA	TRBV10-3	TRBD2	TGTGCCATCAGTACCGCGGGGGTCAGCTCCTACAATGAGCAGTTCTTC	CAISTAGVSSYNEQFF
TRBJ1-5	few	TRBV12-5	NA	TGTGCTAGTGGCCCGTTACATTTT	CASGPLHF
TRBJ1-1	NA	TRBV10-3	NA	TGTGCCATCAGTGAGCGGGGGGCCGACACTGAAGCTTTCTTT	CAISERGADTEAFF
TRBJ2-7	NA	TRBV29-1	NA	TGCAGCGTTGATGTATCACAGGCCGGGGAGCAGTACTTC	CSVDVSQAGEQYF
TRBJ2-7	NA	TRBV5-1	NA	TGCGCCAGCAGCTTGGACAGGGCGGACGAGCAGTACTTC	CASSLDRADEQYF
TRBJ1-5	NA	TRBV2	NA	TGTGCCAGCAGGATGCCTGGGGGTCGCAATCAGCCCCAGCATTTT	CASRMPGGRNQPQHF
TRBJ2-1	NA	TRBV20-1	TRBD2	TGCAGTGCTAGCCGGACTAGCGGGGGGAATGAGCAGTTCTTC	CSASRTSGGNEQFF
TRBJ2-7	NA	TRBV5-1	NA	TGCGCCAGCAGCCCAGGGGAGGGCTATTACTACGAGCAGTACTTC	CASSPGEGYYYEQYF
TRBJ1-5	NA	TRBV15	NA	TGTGCCACCAGCAGGAACAGGGTTGGCAATCAGCCCCAGCATTTT	CATSRNRVGNQPQHF
TRBJ2-7	NA	TRBV9	TRBD2	TGTGCCAGCAGCGCCGAACCGGGACTAGTAGGCTACGAGCAGTACTTC	CASSAEPGLVGYEQYF
TRBJ2-2	NA	TRBV12-3/TRBV12-4	NA	TGTGCCAGCAGTTTAAGTGGAAACGGGGGGCTGTTTTTT	CASSLSGNGGLFF
TRBJ2-7	NA	TRBV7-3	NA	TGTGCCAGCAGCTTAACGTCTTCTAGCGACGAGCAGTACTTC	CASSLTSSSDEQYF
TRBJ2-2	few	TRBV2	TRBD1	TGTGCCAGCAGTCGGGACAGGGGGCCCGGGGAGCTGTTTTTT	CASSRDRGPGELFF
TRBJ1-1	few	TRBV11-3	NA	TGTGCCAGCAGCCCCGACAGTCGGGGTGAAGCTTTCTTT	CASSPDSRGEAFF
TRBJ2-5	few	TRBV29-1	NA	TGCAGCGTCAGAACCGCTCAAGAGACCCAGTACTTC	CSVRTAQETQYF